The source of this T cell receptor (beta chain) is a study of blood T cell repertoires in COVID-19. The overall study: Samples taken during acute and convalescent COVID-19 were collected in the United States, Italy and Spain.

The CDR3 consists of 14 residues. Per germline, CDR1 SGHTA and CDR2 FQGTGA. V gave up 1 base and J gave up 3 bases, with 8 bases separating them. Libraries were prepared by immunoSEQ multiplex PCR; TCRdb keeps only in-frame clonotypes and omits some of them. The sample consists of about 400,000 clones, approximately 87% of them appearing once. This TCR was sampled from a man between 40 and 49 years old in a cohort exposed to, infected with or recovered from COVID-19 (not recorded which). This chain uses TRBV7-3 with TRBJ2-3; possibly TRBD2 for D (6 bases). The material sequenced was PBMCs or T cells enriched from blood (not recorded which). CDR3 region: CASSLNGRTDTQYF. The CDR3 region has the DNA TGTGCCAGCAGCTTAAACGGGAGAACAGATACGCAGTATTTT. Full variable domain (remainder filled in from reference TRBV7-3 and TRBJ2-3): GAGVSQTPSNKVTEKGKYVELRCDPISGHTALYWYRQSLGQGPEFLIYFQGTGAADDSGLPNDRFFAVRPEGSVSTLKIQRTERGDSAVYLCASSLNGRTDTQYFGPGTRLTVL.